This T cell receptor beta chain was recovered during a study of T cell clonality in common variable immunodeficiency. There are many counts of this clone. The sequenced fragment ends 3 residues before the CDR3 boundary, so the rest is inferred from the germline J gene. Trimming removed 4 bases from V and 9 bases from J, with 16 bases in between. The CDR3 is 15 residues long. From germline, CDR1 is MNHNS and CDR2 SASEGT. Control and CVID samples contributed equal amounts of genomic DNA. Method: immunoSEQ multiplex PCR; TCRdb's copy keeps in-frame clones and lacks some. The repertoire yields under 45,000 clones, none seen only once; the top ten contain approximately 9.4%.

The V and J genes are TRBV6-1 and TRBJ1-6; D is unresolved. The clonotype comes from a person aged 18 to 70 in good health. Sequencing was performed on peripheral blood mononuclear cells. The CDR3 bases that were read are TGTGCCAGCAGTGGTACCGACAAGCTCGGTTCACCC. It is translated as CASSGTDKLGSP. The CDR3 as a whole reads CASSGTDKLGSPLHF.